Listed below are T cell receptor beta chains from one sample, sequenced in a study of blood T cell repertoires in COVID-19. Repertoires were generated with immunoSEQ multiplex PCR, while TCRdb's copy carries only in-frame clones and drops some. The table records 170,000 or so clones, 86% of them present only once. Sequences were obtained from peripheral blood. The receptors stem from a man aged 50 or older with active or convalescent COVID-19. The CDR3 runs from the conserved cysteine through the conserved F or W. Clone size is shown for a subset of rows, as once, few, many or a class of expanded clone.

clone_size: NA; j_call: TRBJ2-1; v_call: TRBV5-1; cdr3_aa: CASSLRSGGSTNEQFF
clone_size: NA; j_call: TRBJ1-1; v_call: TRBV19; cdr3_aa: CASSIGTGGGTEAFF
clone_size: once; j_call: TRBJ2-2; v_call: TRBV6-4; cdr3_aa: CASSDSGASGRPNTGELFF
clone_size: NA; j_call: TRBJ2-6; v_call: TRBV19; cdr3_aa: CASREDRVLFSGANVLTF
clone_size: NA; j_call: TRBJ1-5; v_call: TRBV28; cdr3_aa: CASSRGKPQHF
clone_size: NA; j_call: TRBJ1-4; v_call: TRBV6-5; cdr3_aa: CASQSGGLEKLFF
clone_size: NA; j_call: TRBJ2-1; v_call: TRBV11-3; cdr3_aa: CASSLDRNNGQFF
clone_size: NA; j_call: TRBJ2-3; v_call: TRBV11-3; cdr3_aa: CASSLDRGPTDTQYF
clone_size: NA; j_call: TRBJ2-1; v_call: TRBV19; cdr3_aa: CASSMGGPLDEQFF
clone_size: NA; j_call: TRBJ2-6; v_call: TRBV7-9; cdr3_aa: CASSFGQGAGSGANVLTF
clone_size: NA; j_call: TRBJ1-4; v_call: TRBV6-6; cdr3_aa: CASSPDRGEKLFF
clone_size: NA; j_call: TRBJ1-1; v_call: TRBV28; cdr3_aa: CASSLAANTEAFF
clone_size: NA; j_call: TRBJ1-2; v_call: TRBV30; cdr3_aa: CAWSIGGYGYTF
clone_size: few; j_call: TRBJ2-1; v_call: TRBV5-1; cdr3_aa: CASSPGQGADEQFF
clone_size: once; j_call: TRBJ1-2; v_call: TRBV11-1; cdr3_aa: CASSLGGQNGYTF
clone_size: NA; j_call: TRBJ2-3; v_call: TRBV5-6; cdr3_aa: CASSLGLLGQGTDTQYF
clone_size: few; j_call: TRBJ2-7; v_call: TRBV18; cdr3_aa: CASSPRGSEQYF
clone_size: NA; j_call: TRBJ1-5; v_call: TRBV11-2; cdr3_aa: CASSLDRGNQPQHF
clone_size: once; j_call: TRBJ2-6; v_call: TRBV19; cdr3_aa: CASSIARGTGGAGANVLTF
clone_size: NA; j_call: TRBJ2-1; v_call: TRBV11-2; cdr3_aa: CARRRAWNEQFF
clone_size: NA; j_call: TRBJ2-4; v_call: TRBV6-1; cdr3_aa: CASSGPVRQAKNIQYF
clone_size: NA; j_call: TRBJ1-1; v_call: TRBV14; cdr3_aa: CASSPLDKNTEAFF
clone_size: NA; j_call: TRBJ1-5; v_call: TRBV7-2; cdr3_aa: CASSLVGGVNQPQHF
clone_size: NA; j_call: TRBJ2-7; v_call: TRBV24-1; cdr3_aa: CASGRGSYEQYF
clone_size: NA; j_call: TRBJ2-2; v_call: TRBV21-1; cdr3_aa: CASSRRTRSTGELFF
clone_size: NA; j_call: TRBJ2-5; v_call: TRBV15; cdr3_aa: CATSRWAQETQYF
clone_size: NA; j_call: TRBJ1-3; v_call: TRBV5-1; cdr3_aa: CASSLAGEDTIYF
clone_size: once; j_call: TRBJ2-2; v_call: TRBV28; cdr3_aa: CASLAGGFTGELFF